The 26 T cell receptor beta chains presented below share a single source sample, sequenced in a study of T-cell reconstitution after alpha-beta-depleted transplantation in children (dated by TCRdb to 2016 to 2017). The protocol used for the library was PCR. The sample was run on an Illumina HiSeq 2500. TCR library preparation used molecular barcoding, with unique molecular identifiers applied to normalize quantification of the TCRbeta repertoire. The public sequencing data were trimmed at Q25 with fastp and processed into clonotypes with MiXCR by TCRdb, which kept only in-frame beta chains. Each entry is one CDR3 protein sequence, shown with its most common DNA and genes. The sample profile shows almost 400,000 distinct CDR3 sequences; roughly 20% of them were found once. The ten largest clones take up over 3.5% of the sample. Sample: PBMCs from the stem cell graft donor, taken from the stem cell graft. The source is a human donor who donated a stem cell graft to a child with acute myeloid leukemia.

The CDR3 protein is CASSRRTLQETQYF. Here the CDR3 DNA reads TGTGCCAGCAGCCGAAGGACCCTCCAAGAGACCCAGTACTTC. This chain links TRBV12-3 or TRBV12-4 with TRBJ2-5; no firm D call. The germline V and J ends were trimmed by 6 bases and 1 base, with 12 bases remaining between them. This CDR3 has 14 amino acids.

Only a few counts were recorded for this clonotype. The rearrangement joins TRBV5-1 to TRBJ2-2, with a weak D call TRBD1 (6 bases). The germline V gene encodes CDR1 SGHRS and CDR2 YFSETQ. With 1 base removed from V and 2 bases from J, the gap between germline ends came to 12 bases. This CDR3 region has 16 residues. CDR3 amino acids: CASSLMGASNTGELFF. CDR3 bases: TGCGCCAGCAGCTTGATGGGGGCGTCTAACACCGGGGAGCTGTTTTTT.

This chain links TRBV7-2 with TRBJ2-7, with D tentatively TRBD2 (6 bases). The length of the CDR3 is 13 residues. The ends were cut back, 6 bases at V and 6 bases at J, with 15 bases in the middle. Germline V gene lookup returns CDR1 SGHTA and CDR2 FQGNSA. The CDR3 sequence is CASSRTPGGEQYF. The CDR3 nucleotides read TGTGCCAGCAGTCGGACTCCCGGGGGCGAGCAGTACTTC.

This clonotype was counted between two and nine times. The rearrangement uses TRBV10-3 and TRBJ2-1; 7 nucleotides match TRBD1. V trimming: 7 bases; J trimming: 5 bases; junction bases outside the gene matches: 2. Looked up from germline, CDR1 is ENHRY and CDR2 is SYGVKD. The CDR3 has 12 amino acids. CDR3 sequence: CAIKGADNEQFF. For the CDR3, the DNA is TGTGCCATCAAGGGGGCGGACAATGAGCAGTTCTTC.

V gene TRBV12-3 or TRBV12-4 combines with J gene TRBJ1-1, with TRBD1 matching over 9 bases. The CDR3 length is 14 residues. The J segment lost 5 bases and the V segment lost 5 bases, leaving 6 bases of the junction unmatched. The CDR3 reads CASSARTGETEAFF. CDR3 nucleotide sequence: TGTGCCAGCAGTGCCCGGACAGGGGAAACTGAAGCTTTCTTT.

The chain combines TRBV20-1 with TRBJ2-3; 8 bases map to TRBD1. The CDR3 contains 13 residues. Germline V gives CDR1 DFQATT, CDR2 SNEGSKA (reference sequence). V lost 4 bases, J lost 4 bases, and 4 bases stayed unmatched. CDR3 sequence (DNA): TGCAGTGCTACCGACAGGGGAGCAGATACGCAGTATTTT. This codes for CSATDRGADTQYF.

This clonotype was counted ten times or more. This rearrangement joins TRBV29-1 to TRBJ2-7, with D unresolved. V shed 1 base and J shed 5 bases, with 18 bases lying between them. CDR1 and CDR2 (germline): SQVTM, ANQGSEA. This CDR3 has 15 residues. The CDR3 coding sequence is TGCAGCGTTGAAGGGCTGAAGACGGGTGCCGACGAGCAGTACTTC. Translating it yields CSVEGLKTGADEQYF.

The chain joins TRBV7-9 to TRBJ1-1; 8 bases agree with TRBD1. Per the germline V gene, CDR1 is SEHNR and CDR2 is FQNEAQ (reference sequence). Trimming at V came to 4 bases and at J to 2 bases, leaving 6 bases not matched to a gene. This CDR3 region has 15 residues. The CDR3 DNA sequence: TGTGCCAGCAGCTCCTGGACAGGGACAAACACTGAAGCTTTCTTT. This sequence encodes CASSSWTGTNTEAFF.

This clonotype has a count of ten or more. The chain is built from TRBV29-1 and TRBJ1-2; possible D gene TRBD1, 5 bases. The CDR3 has 11 residues. Trimming pared 7 bases from V and 8 bases from J, leaving 14 bases between. The V gene's germline CDR1 is SQVTM and CDR2 ANQGSEA. The CDR3: CSGDASGGYTF. In DNA form, the CDR3 reads TGCAGCGGGGACGCCTCGGGAGGCTACACCTTC.

The V and J genes are TRBV5-1 and TRBJ2-6, with a weak D call TRBD1 (6 bases). There are 17 residues in the CDR3. Trimming removed 5 bases from V and 2 bases from J, with 17 bases in between. The germline V gene has CDR1 SGHRS and CDR2 YFSETQ. Here the CDR3 reads CASSSETGFPGANVLTF. As DNA, the CDR3 is TGCGCCAGCAGTTCGGAAACAGGGTTCCCTGGGGCCAACGTCCTGACTTTC. Based on the CDR3 plus reference TRBV5-1 and TRBJ2-6, the full variable domain is KAGVTQTPRYLIKTRGQQVTLSCSPISGHRSVSWYQQTPGQGLQFLFEYFSETQRNKGNFPGRFSGRQFSNSRSEMNVSTLELGDSALYLCASSSETGFPGANVLTFGAGSRLTVL.

The chain combines TRBV12-3 or TRBV12-4 with TRBJ1-1; no clear D gene. This CDR3 has 12 residues. Trimming stripped 2 bases from V and 4 bases from J, with 5 bases between. The CDR3 DNA follows: TGTGCCAGCAGTTTAAGGGTCACTGAAGCTTTCTTT. Protein product: CASSLRVTEAFF.

The genes are TRBV11-3 and TRBJ2-3; perhaps TRBD2 as D (5 bases). CDR1 is SGHNT, CDR2 YENEEA, per germline. The V end was cut by 2 bases, the J end by 8 bases, with 11 bases between. This CDR3 is built from 13 residues. This CDR3 is CASSLLQRSTQYF. DNA for the CDR3: TGTGCCAGCAGCTTATTACAGCGGAGTACGCAGTATTTT.

This clonotype was observed a few times. The V gene is TRBV13, the J gene TRBJ2-1, with 9 bases that match TRBD2. This CDR3 region has 15 residues. Germline V lookup: CDR1 PRHDT, CDR2 FYEKMQ (reference sequence). Unmatched junction bases numbered 7, after V lost 5 bases and J lost 5 bases. The CDR3 region has the DNA TGTGCCAGCAGCAGCGCTAGCGGGATCCACAATGAGCAGTTCTTC. Its protein product is CASSSASGIHNEQFF. The full variable domain, completed using reference TRBV13 and TRBJ2-1, is AAGVIQSPRHLIKEKRETATLKCYPIPRHDTVYWYQQGPGQDPQFLISFYEKMQSDKGSIPDRFSAQQFSDYHSELNMSSLELGDSALYFCASSSASGIHNEQFFGPGTRLTVL.

This rearrangement joins TRBV4-3 to TRBJ1-6, with unresolved D. Trimming removed 3 bases at V and 9 bases at J, with 18 bases between. This CDR3 contains 16 residues. Germline V gene data show CDR1 as LGHNA and CDR2 as YSLEER. The CDR3 here is CASSHIQASASSPLHF. The CDR3 nucleotides are TGCGCCAGCAGCCACATTCAGGCTTCGGCAAGTTCACCCCTCCACTTT.

This clonotype was seen a handful of times. The rearrangement links TRBV7-9 to TRBJ2-7; TRBD2 matches at 8 bases. CDR3 length equals 15 residues. Germline V gives CDR1 SEHNR, CDR2 FQNEAQ (reference sequence). J lost 0 bases, V lost 5 bases, and 6 bases had no gene match. The CDR3 DNA sequence: TGTGCCAGCAGCCCGGGGGGGGTCCCCTCCTACGAGCAGTACTTC. This codes for CASSPGGVPSYEQYF.

In its sample, this clonotype was seen once. This chain connects TRBV15 to TRBJ2-7; no clear D gene. The V end was cut by 4 bases, the J end by 3 bases, with 16 bases between. Looked up from germline, CDR1 is LNHNV and CDR2 is YYDKDF (reference sequence). This CDR3 has 15 amino acids. The CDR3 DNA sequence: TGTGCCACCAGCATATCAGGTGGACCCGGCTACGAGCAGTACTTC. Its protein product is CATSISGGPGYEQYF.

This clonotype has at least ten counts. The chain joins TRBV4-1 to TRBJ2-7, with D uncertain. Trimming cost V 0 bases and J 5 bases, with 8 bases left between them. Germline assignment: CDR1 MGHRA and CDR2 YSYEKL. This CDR3 has 13 residues. CDR3 loop: CASSQDPPDEQYF. CDR3 DNA sequence: TGCGCCAGCAGCCAAGACCCTCCTGACGAGCAGTACTTC.

This clonotype has more than one count but fewer than ten. The V gene is TRBV25-1, the J gene TRBJ2-7, with TRBD1 identical over 7 bases. Trimming cost V 10 bases and J 6 bases; bases outside gene matches: 15. From germline, CDR1 is MGHDK and CDR2 SYGVNS. The CDR3 spans 14 residues. This chain's CDR3 is CATEGDSPPIEQYF. The DNA of the CDR3 is TGTGCCACCGAGGGGGACAGCCCTCCTATCGAGCAGTACTTC.

CDR3 DNA: TGCGCCAGCAGCCAGCTCAGGGGAGGAGAAGAGACCCAGTACTTC. It specifies CASSQLRGGEETQYF. This chain joins TRBV4-1 and TRBJ2-5; D may be TRBD1 or TRBD2 (6 bases each). Per germline, CDR1 MGHRA and CDR2 YSYEKL. V gave up 3 bases and J gave up 3 bases, with 14 bases separating them. The CDR3 has 15 residues.

This clonotype occurred many times. V is TRBV5-1 and J is TRBJ2-2; 16 positions match TRBD2. Trimming took 6 bases from V and 5 from J; bases not matched to a gene: 10. The CDR3 is 18 amino acids. Germline assignment: CDR1 SGHRS and CDR2 YFSETQ. The chain's CDR3 is CASTTGTSGRARTGELFF. The CDR3 DNA reads as TGCGCCAGCACCACTGGGACTAGCGGGAGGGCACGTACCGGGGAGCTGTTTTTT. Together with reference TRBV5-1 and TRBJ2-2, the CDR3 gives the full variable domain: KAGVTQTPRYLIKTRGQQVTLSCSPISGHRSVSWYQQTPGQGLQFLFEYFSETQRNKGNFPGRFSGRQFSNSRSEMNVSTLELGDSALYLCASTTGTSGRARTGELFFGEGSRLTVL.

The CDR3 protein is CASSPGGATYNEQFF. The DNA for the CDR3 is TGTGCCAGCAGTCCGGGAGGGGCTACCTACAATGAGCAGTTCTTC. V gene TRBV7-9 combines with J gene TRBJ2-1; TRBD2 agrees at 8 bases. V lost 6 bases and J lost 2; bases outside the gene matches: 6. The CDR3 extends over 15 amino acids. CDR1 SEHNR and CDR2 FQNEAQ come from the germline V gene (reference sequence).

The rearrangement uses TRBV19 and TRBJ1-6; D is possibly TRBD1 (6 bases). The germline V gene encodes CDR1 LNHDA and CDR2 SQIVND (reference sequence). The CDR3 extends over 14 amino acids. Trimming cost V 4 bases and J 10 bases, with 14 bases left between them. The CDR3 spells CASSTWTVGSPLHF. The CDR3 bases are TGTGCCAGTAGTACCTGGACAGTCGGCTCACCCCTCCACTTT.

The chain recombines TRBV20-1 with TRBJ2-1; tentative D call: TRBD2 (5 bases). Per the germline V gene, CDR1 is DFQATT and CDR2 is SNEGSKA (reference sequence). CDR3 length: 12 residues. V dropped 7 bases and J dropped 15 bases, with 22 bases sitting between them. CDR3: CSVPRLSRWAFF. CDR3 sequence (DNA): TGCAGTGTTCCCCGACTAAGTCGTTGGGCGTTCTTC.

Concerning this clonotype itself: A read error is possible here, since a much larger clone lies one base away. The rearrangement uses TRBV20-1 and TRBJ2-2, with D tentatively TRBD1 or TRBD2 (6 bases each). This CDR3 is built from 13 residues. The germline gives CDR1 DFQATT, CDR2 SNEGSKA (reference sequence). The CDR3 spells CSASTGLGGELYF. The CDR3 coding sequence is TGCAGTGCTTCGACAGGATTAGGCGGGGAGCTGTATTTT.

The chain's CDR3 is CASSNTPQGAGTEAFF. CDR3 DNA: TGCGCCAGCAGCAATACGCCCCAGGGGGCCGGCACTGAAGCTTTCTTT. This sequence joins TRBV5-1 and TRBJ1-1, with 8 bases that match TRBD1. The CDR3 length is 16 residues. V trimming: 4 bases; J trimming: 4 bases; junction bases outside the gene matches: 12. Germline V lookup: CDR1 SGHRS, CDR2 YFSETQ. Variable domain in full (rest from reference TRBV5-1 and TRBJ1-1): KAGVTQTPRYLIKTRGQQVTLSCSPISGHRSVSWYQQTPGQGLQFLFEYFSETQRNKGNFPGRFSGRQFSNSRSEMNVSTLELGDSALYLCASSNTPQGAGTEAFFGQGTRLTVV.

This clonotype was seen at least ten times. This chain connects TRBV29-1 to TRBJ1-1; 7 bases are shared with TRBD1. The trim removed 3 bases at V and 2 bases at J, leaving 9 bases unmatched. Germline assignment: CDR1 SQVTM and CDR2 ANQGSEA. This CDR3 spans 15 amino acids. The CDR3 loop reads CSVDLTGQLNTEAFF. The CDR3 region has the DNA TGCAGCGTTGACCTTACGGGACAGCTTAACACTGAAGCTTTCTTT.